A selection of T cell receptor beta chains follows, all from one sample in a study of neurological immune-mediated disorders. Using its own MiXCR run on the 5' RACE reads, TCRdb lists one record per CDR3 protein. The sample contains roughly 65,000 distinct CDR3 sequences, approximately 3.7% of which appear only once. Sequences were obtained from PBMCs. These receptor sequences come from a man aged 45-60 years with multiple sclerosis. Each CDR3 is given with its conserved first and last residue. D genes are given only for firm matches. Where a row states a size, it is once, few, many or the class of an expanded clone; other rows omit it.

TRBJ2-5	TRBV10-2	11	TRBD2	many	CASSGGETQYF	TGCGCCAGCTCGGGAGGGGAGACCCAGTACTTC
TRBJ2-7	TRBV7-6	13	NA	many	CASSLGTRNEQYF	TGTGCCAGCAGCTTAGGGACGAGGAACGAGCAGTACTTC
TRBJ1-2	TRBV20-1	15	NA	many	CSALPGAGGGYGYTF	TGCAGTGCTCTCCCGGGGGCGGGGGGCGGCTATGGCTACACCTTC
TRBJ2-3	TRBV7-2	15	TRBD2	many	CASSLNVGGWDTQYF	TGTGCCAGCAGCTTAAATGTGGGGGGGTGGGATACGCAGTATTTT
TRBJ1-6	TRBV20-1	16	NA	many	CSARPQPSSYNSPLNF	TGCAGTGCTAGACCACAGCCGAGCTCCTATAATTCACCCCTCAACTTT
TRBJ2-1	TRBV7-7	13	TRBD2	many	CASSPGTMNEQFF	TGTGCTAGCAGCCCGGGGACTATGAATGAGCAGTTCTTC
TRBJ2-1	TRBV7-2	15	TRBD1	once	CVSSPRGDSFNEQFF	TGTGTCAGCAGCCCCAGAGGGGACAGTTTCAATGAGCAGTTCTTC
TRBJ2-4	TRBV7-9	15	TRBD2	many	CASSFSSGGEVIQYF	TGTGCCAGCAGCTTTTCTAGCGGGGGCGAGGTCATTCAGTACTTC
TRBJ2-1	TRBV10-2	13	NA	many	CASSESLDNEQFF	TGCGCCAGCAGTGAGTCACTAGACAATGAGCAGTTCTTC
TRBJ1-1	TRBV29-1	11	NA	many	CSVAQNTEAFF	TGCAGCGTTGCGCAGAACACTGAAGCTTTCTTT
TRBJ2-5	TRBV3-1	16	NA	many	CASSRGSGTGKETQYF	TGTGCCAGCAGCCGCGGTTCTGGGACTGGCAAAGAGACCCAGTACTTC
TRBJ2-2	TRBV7-6	13	NA	many	CASSLVSTGELFF	TGTGCCAGCAGCTTAGTCTCCACCGGGGAGCTGTTTTTT
TRBJ1-4	TRBV20-1	13	NA	many	CSANRVLNEKLFF	TGCAGTGCGAACCGGGTCCTTAATGAAAAACTGTTTTTT
TRBJ1-1	TRBV4-1	15	NA	many	CASSQETGYGTEAFF	TGCGCCAGCAGCCAAGAGACGGGCTATGGCACTGAAGCTTTCTTT
TRBJ2-7	TRBV20-1	14	TRBD1	NA	CSARTGETRYEQYF	TGCAGTGCTAGAACAGGGGAGACGAGATACGAGCAGTACTTC
TRBJ1-1	TRBV6-2/TRBV6-3	14	TRBD1	many	CASSYGQGGSEAFF	TGTGCCAGCAGTTACGGACAGGGAGGGAGTGAAGCTTTCTTT
TRBJ2-5	TRBV24-1	13	NA	many	CATSDLGQETQYF	TGTGCCACCAGTGATTTGGGCCAAGAGACCCAGTACTTC
TRBJ1-4	TRBV7-8	15	NA	many	CASSRRQSTNEKLFF	TGTGCCAGCAGCCGCCGACAGTCAACTAATGAAAAACTGTTTTTT
TRBJ1-2	TRBV27	14	NA	many	CASSLSPGVYGYTF	TGTGCCAGCAGTTTATCGCCAGGGGTCTATGGCTACACCTTC
TRBJ1-6	TRBV4-3	14	NA	many	CASSQDVTVSPLHF	TGCGCCAGCAGCCAAGATGTGACGGTTTCACCCCTCCACTTT
TRBJ1-2	TRBV12-3/TRBV12-4	12	NA	many	CASRSPSYGYTF	TGTGCCAGCAGATCCCCATCCTATGGCTACACCTTC
TRBJ2-5	TRBV27	15	NA	many	CASSPTTVTQETQYF	TGTGCCAGCAGTCCGACGACAGTCACCCAAGAGACCCAGTACTTC
TRBJ1-5	TRBV29-1	12	NA	many	CSVGAAGQPQHF	TGCAGCGTTGGGGCAGCCGGCCAGCCCCAGCATTTT
TRBJ2-3	TRBV4-2	16	TRBD2	many	CASSQRLAGTTDTQYF	TGTGCCAGCAGCCAAAGGCTAGCGGGGACGACAGATACGCAGTATTTT
TRBJ1-5	TRBV20-1	18	TRBD1	many	CSARDHSLRDRDDQPQHF	TGCAGTGCTAGAGATCATAGTCTTAGGGACAGGGATGATCAGCCCCAGCATTTT
TRBJ1-1	TRBV14	15	NA	many	CASSPRVQVDTEAFF	TGTGCCAGCAGTCCAAGAGTACAGGTGGACACTGAAGCTTTCTTT
TRBJ1-1	TRBV11-2	15	NA	many	CASSLVGKTYTEAFF	TGTGCCAGCAGCTTAGTTGGGAAGACGTACACTGAAGCTTTCTTT
TRBJ2-3	TRBV20-1	16	NA	many	CSARARGGTRTDTQYF	TGCAGTGCTAGGGCCCGCGGGGGCACCCGCACAGATACGCAGTATTTT
TRBJ1-2	TRBV29-1	13	NA	few	CSVAEEQSYGYTF	TGCAGCGTTGCGGAGGAACAGAGCTATGGCTACACCTTC
TRBJ1-6	TRBV5-1	16	NA	many	CASSLGIGNPNSPLHF	TGCGCCAGCAGCTTGGGTATAGGGAATCCAAATTCACCCCTCCACTTT
TRBJ1-6	TRBV25-1	13	NA	many	CASSDRGGSPLHF	TGTGCCAGCAGTGACAGGGGCGGTTCACCCCTCCACTTT
TRBJ2-3	TRBV20-1	17	TRBD2	few	CSAREGGGHRSTDTQYF	TGCAGTGCTAGAGAGGGGGGAGGGCATCGTAGCACAGATACGCAGTATTTT